These 15 T cell receptor beta chains were sequenced from one sample in a study of cytomegalovirus exposure and HLA in healthy donors. TCRdb's table, derived via immunoSEQ multiplex PCR, lists solely in-frame clones and lacks some. The sample has about 73,000 clones, roughly 89% seen once. The sequenced sample was PBMCs. Receptors were obtained from a woman younger than 30 in good health and CMV-seropositive.

The chain carries TRBV6-5 and TRBJ2-3; TRBD2 aligns across 9 bases. This CDR3 is built from 14 residues. Germline CDR1 and CDR2: MNHEY and SVGAGI. J lost 6 bases, V lost 4 bases, and 5 bases had no gene match. The CDR3 loop is CASSSLAGSDTQYF. CDR3 nucleotide sequence: TGTGCCAGCAGTTCCCTAGCGGGGTCCGATACGCAGTATTTT.

Here the CDR3 DNA reads TGTGCCAGCAGTTTAAAGGGGACAGAGTCCTACGAGCAGTACTTC. This codes for CASSLKGTESYEQYF. The chain employs TRBV27 and TRBJ2-7; 7 bases match TRBD1. The CDR3 consists of 15 residues. Losses at the gene ends were 2 bases for V and 1 base for J; bases not matched to a gene: 5. CDR1 and CDR2 from the germline V gene are MNHEY and SMNVEV (reference sequence).

This chain uses TRBV4-2 with TRBJ2-7; TRBD1 matches 11 bases. Trimming removed 1 base from V and 1 base from J; junction bases left unmatched: 3. Germline assignment: CDR1 LGHNA and CDR2 YNFKEQ. The CDR3 contains 16 residues. CDR3 sequence: CASSQGGQGVSYEQYF. The CDR3 DNA follows: TGTGCCAGCAGCCAAGGGGGACAGGGGGTTTCCTACGAGCAGTACTTC.

The chain links TRBV7-6 to TRBJ2-7; possibly TRBD2 for D (5 bases). V was trimmed by 1 base and J by 0 bases, leaving 10 bases between them. The germline V gene has CDR1 SGHVS and CDR2 FNYEAQ. CDR3 length equals 15 residues. DNA of the CDR3: TGTGCCAGCAGCTTAGATCCGGGGAGCTCCTACGAGCAGTACTTC. Protein sequence: CASSLDPGSSYEQYF.

This sequence joins TRBV7-2 and TRBJ2-3; 10 bases fit TRBD2. After removal of 8 bases from V and 8 bases from J, the junction contained 7 bases not matched to a gene. CDR1 and CDR2 from the germline V gene are SGHTA and FQGNSA. The CDR3 extends over 13 amino acids. The DNA of the CDR3 is TGTGCCAGCTCCGTAGCGGGGGGTGGTACGCAGTATTTT. The encoded protein is CASSVAGGGTQYF.

This rearrangement joins TRBV28 to TRBJ2-7, with 10 bases lining up with TRBD2. The length of the CDR3 is 15 residues. Per germline, CDR1 MDHEN and CDR2 SYDVKM. V was clipped by 4 bases and J by 5 bases; unmatched bases: 8. CDR3 region: CASSSRRTSGNEQYF. CDR3 bases: TGTGCCAGCAGTTCGCGACGGACTAGCGGCAACGAGCAGTACTTC.

The V call is TRBV12-5, the J call TRBJ1-1; 7 bases align to TRBD1. Germline loops: CDR1 LGHNT, CDR2 FRNRAP. The CDR3 length is 15 residues. V lost 1 base to trimming and J lost 5 bases; unmatched junction nucleotides: 7. The CDR3 DNA reads as TGTGCTAGTGGTTTGGGACAGGGTTTTAGTACTGAAGCTTTCTTT. This encodes CASGLGQGFSTEAFF. Filled out from reference TRBV12-5 and TRBJ1-1, the complete variable domain reads DARVTQTPRHKVTEMGQEVTMRCQPILGHNTVFWYRQTMMQGLELLAYFRNRAPLDDSGMPKDRFSAEMPDATLATLKIQPSEPRDSAVYFCASGLGQGFSTEAFFGQGTRLTVV.

This chain connects TRBV2 to TRBJ1-5; TRBD1 aligns across 11 bases. Germline CDR1 SNHLY, CDR2 FYNNEI. V lost 5 bases, J lost 6 bases, and 6 bases stayed unmatched. This CDR3 is 15 amino acids long. The CDR3 nucleotides read TGTGCCAGCAGTCCCCGGACAGGGGGCACTCAGCCCCAGCATTTT. This codes for CASSPRTGGTQPQHF.

The chain couples TRBV7-9 to TRBJ2-2; TRBD2 agrees at 9 bases. The CDR3 has 16 residues. Trimming cost V 5 bases and J 0 bases; bases outside gene matches: 4. Per germline, CDR1 SEHNR and CDR2 FQNEAQ (reference sequence). This CDR3 is CASSTTSGANTGELFF. The CDR3 coding sequence is TGTGCCAGCAGCACGACTAGCGGTGCGAACACCGGGGAGCTGTTTTTT.

In the case of this clone: Other nucleotide sequences in the sample specify the same CDR3. CDR3 residues: CASSYSSRFTGELFF. The CDR3 coding sequence is TGTGCCAGCAGTTACTCGTCTCGGTTCACCGGGGAGCTGTTTTTT. The genes are TRBV6-5 and TRBJ2-2; D not certain. CDR1 is MNHEY and CDR2 is SVGAGI in the germline V gene. Trimming removed 0 bases from V and 4 bases from J, with 9 bases in between. This CDR3 is 15 amino acids long.

In this sample, this clone turned up once. The V and J genes are TRBV9 and TRBJ2-7; TRBD2 aligns across 10 bases. V trimming: 0 bases; J trimming: 4 bases; junction bases outside the gene matches: 4. The CDR3 totals 15 residues. CDR1 SGDLS and CDR2 YYNGEE come from the germline V gene. Written as DNA, the CDR3 is TGTGCCAGCAGCGTAGCCCCTAGCGGGAGATACGAGCAGTACTTC. It encodes CASSVAPSGRYEQYF.

The chain carries TRBV29-1 and TRBJ1-4; D may be TRBD1 (6 bases). CDR1 and CDR2 (germline): SQVTM, ANQGSEA. The CDR3 covers 14 residues. Trimming removed 6 bases from V and 2 bases from J, with 13 bases in between. The CDR3 reads CSVADRTTNEKLFF. In DNA, the CDR3 is TGCAGCGTGGCAGACAGGACTACTAATGAAAAACTGTTTTTT.

About this clone itself: One junction end disagrees with the germline gene, perhaps due to a read error. This chain links TRBV5-1 with TRBJ1-3; weak D call: TRBD1 (5 bases). This CDR3 is 15 amino acids long. CDR1 is SGHRS, CDR2 YFSETQ, per germline. The CDR3: CASSHQGDLGDTIYF. As DNA, the CDR3 is TGCGCCAGCAGCCATCAAGGGGATCTTGGAGACACCATATATTTT.

This chain connects TRBV2 to TRBJ2-7, with D possibly matching TRBD1 (5 bases). CDR3 size: 12 residues. Germline V gives CDR1 SNHLY, CDR2 FYNNEI. The V end lost 3 bases, the J end lost 5 bases, and 8 bases lay between the germline ends. The CDR3 is CASSDRVDEQYF. CDR3 in DNA: TGTGCCAGCAGTGACAGGGTCGACGAGCAGTACTTC.

The chain recombines TRBV27 with TRBJ1-3; D possibly corresponds to TRBD1 (5 bases). Germline V gene sequence: CDR1 MNHEY, CDR2 SMNVEV (reference sequence). Between the trimmed V and J ends, which lost 5 bases and 5 bases, there was a span of 16 bases. The CDR3 is 15 residues long. For the CDR3, the DNA is TGTGCCAGCAGTCCAGGGATGGGGGGTCGAAACACCATATATTTT. The encoded protein is CASSPGMGGRNTIYF.